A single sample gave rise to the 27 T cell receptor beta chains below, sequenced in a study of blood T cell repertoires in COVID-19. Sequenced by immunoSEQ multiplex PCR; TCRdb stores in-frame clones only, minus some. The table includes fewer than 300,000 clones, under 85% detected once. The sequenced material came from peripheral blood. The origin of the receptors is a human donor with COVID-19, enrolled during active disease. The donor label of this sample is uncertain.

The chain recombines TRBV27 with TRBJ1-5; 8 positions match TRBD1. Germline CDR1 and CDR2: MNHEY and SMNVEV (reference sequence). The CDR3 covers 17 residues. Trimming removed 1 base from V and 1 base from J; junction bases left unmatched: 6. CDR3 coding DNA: TGTGCCAGCAGTTTATGGACAGGGATAAAGAGCAATCAGCCCCAGCATTTT. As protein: CASSLWTGIKSNQPQHF.

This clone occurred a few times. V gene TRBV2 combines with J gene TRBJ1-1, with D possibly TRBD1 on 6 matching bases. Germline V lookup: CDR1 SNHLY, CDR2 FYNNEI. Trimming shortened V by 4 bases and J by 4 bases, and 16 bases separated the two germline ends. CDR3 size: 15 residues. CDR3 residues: CASSAWGAGVTEAFF. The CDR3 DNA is TGTGCCAGCAGTGCCTGGGGGGCGGGGGTCACTGAAGCTTTCTTT.

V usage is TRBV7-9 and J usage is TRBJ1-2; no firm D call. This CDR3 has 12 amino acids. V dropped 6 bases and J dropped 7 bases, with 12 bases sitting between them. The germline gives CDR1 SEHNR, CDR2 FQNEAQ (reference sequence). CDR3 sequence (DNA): TGTGCCAGCAGGCCCGACTGGAGTGGCTACACCTTC. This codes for CASRPDWSGYTF. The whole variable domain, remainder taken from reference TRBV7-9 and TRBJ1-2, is DTGVSQNPRHKITKRGQNVTFRCDPISEHNRLYWYRQTLGQGPEFLTYFQNEAQLEKSRLLSDRFSAERPKGSFSTLEIQRTEQGDSAMYLCASRPDWSGYTFGSGTRLTVV.

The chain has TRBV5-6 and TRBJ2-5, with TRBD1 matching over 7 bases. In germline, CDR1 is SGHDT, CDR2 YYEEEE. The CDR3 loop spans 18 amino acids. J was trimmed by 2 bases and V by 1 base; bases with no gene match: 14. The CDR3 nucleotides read TGTGCCAGCAGCTTGCCCATCCACCTTGGGACAGCTCAAGAGACCCAGTACTTC. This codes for CASSLPIHLGTAQETQYF.

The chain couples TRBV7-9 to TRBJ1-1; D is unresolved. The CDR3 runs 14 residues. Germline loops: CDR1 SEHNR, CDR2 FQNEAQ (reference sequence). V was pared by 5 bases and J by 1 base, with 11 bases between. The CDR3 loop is CASSARSGNTEAFF. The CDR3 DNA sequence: TGTGCCAGCAGCGCTAGATCCGGGAACACTGAAGCTTTCTTT.

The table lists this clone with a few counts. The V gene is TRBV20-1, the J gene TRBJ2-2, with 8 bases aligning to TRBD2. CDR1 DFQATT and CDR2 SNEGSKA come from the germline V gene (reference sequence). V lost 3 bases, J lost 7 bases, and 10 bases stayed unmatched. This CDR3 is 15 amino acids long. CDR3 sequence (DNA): TGCAGTGCTAGTACCAGCGGGAGCGGCAACGGGGAGCTGTTTTTT. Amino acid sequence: CSASTSGSGNGELFF.

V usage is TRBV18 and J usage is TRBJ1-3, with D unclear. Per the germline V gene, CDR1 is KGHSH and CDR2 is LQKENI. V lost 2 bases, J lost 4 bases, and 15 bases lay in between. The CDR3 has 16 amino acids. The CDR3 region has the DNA TGTGCCAGCTCACCAAATCGCGGGGAGGCCGGAAACACCATATATTTT. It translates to CASSPNRGEAGNTIYF.

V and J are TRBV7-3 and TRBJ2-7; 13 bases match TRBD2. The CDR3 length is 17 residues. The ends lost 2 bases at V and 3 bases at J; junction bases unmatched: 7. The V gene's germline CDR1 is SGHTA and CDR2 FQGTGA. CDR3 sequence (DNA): TGTGCCAGCAGCTTATCCGGCGGGACTAGCGGGAACTACGAGCAGTACTTC. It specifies CASSLSGGTSGNYEQYF. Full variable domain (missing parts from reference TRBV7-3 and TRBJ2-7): GAGVSQTPSNKVTEKGKYVELRCDPISGHTALYWYRQSLGQGPEFLIYFQGTGAADDSGLPNDRFFAVRPEGSVSTLKIQRTERGDSAVYLCASSLSGGTSGNYEQYFGPGTRLTVT.

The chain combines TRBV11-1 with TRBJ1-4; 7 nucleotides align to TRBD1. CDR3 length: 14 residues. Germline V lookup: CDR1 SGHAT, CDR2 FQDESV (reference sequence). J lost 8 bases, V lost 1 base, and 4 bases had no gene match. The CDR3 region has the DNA TGTGCCAGCAGCTTAGACAGGGGCAGCGAAAAACTGTTTTTT. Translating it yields CASSLDRGSEKLFF. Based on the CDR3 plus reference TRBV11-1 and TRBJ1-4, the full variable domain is EAEVAQSPRYKITEKSQAVAFWCDPISGHATLYWYRQILGQGPELLVQFQDESVVDDSQLPKDRFSAERLKGVDSTLKIQPAELGDSAMYLCASSLDRGSEKLFFGSGTQLSVL.

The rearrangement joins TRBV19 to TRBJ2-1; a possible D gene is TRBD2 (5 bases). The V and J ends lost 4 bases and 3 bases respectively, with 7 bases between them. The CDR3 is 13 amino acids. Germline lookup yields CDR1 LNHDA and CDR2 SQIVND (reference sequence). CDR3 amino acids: CASSSRDYNEQFF. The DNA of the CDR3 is TGTGCCAGTAGTAGCCGGGACTACAATGAGCAGTTCTTC.

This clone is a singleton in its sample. The CDR3 loop reads CASSVWTGGETQYF. In DNA form, the CDR3 reads TGTGCCAGCAGCGTCTGGACAGGAGGAGAGACCCAGTACTTC. The V and J genes are TRBV27 and TRBJ2-5; 7 bases fit TRBD1. With V trimmed by 6 bases and J by 4 bases, 8 bases remained unmatched. The CDR3 has 14 amino acids. Germline V gives CDR1 MNHEY, CDR2 SMNVEV (reference sequence).

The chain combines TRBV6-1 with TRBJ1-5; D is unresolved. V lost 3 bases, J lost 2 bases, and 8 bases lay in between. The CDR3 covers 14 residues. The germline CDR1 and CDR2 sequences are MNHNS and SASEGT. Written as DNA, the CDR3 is TGTGCCAGCAGTGAGACTATCGGCAATCAGCCCCAGCATTTT. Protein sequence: CASSETIGNQPQHF.

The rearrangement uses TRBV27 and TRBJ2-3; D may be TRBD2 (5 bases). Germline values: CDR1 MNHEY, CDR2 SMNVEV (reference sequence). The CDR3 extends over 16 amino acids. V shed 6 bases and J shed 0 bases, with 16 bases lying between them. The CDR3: CASRFSGRRSTDTQYF. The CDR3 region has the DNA TGTGCCAGCAGGTTTAGTGGGAGACGAAGCACAGATACGCAGTATTTT.

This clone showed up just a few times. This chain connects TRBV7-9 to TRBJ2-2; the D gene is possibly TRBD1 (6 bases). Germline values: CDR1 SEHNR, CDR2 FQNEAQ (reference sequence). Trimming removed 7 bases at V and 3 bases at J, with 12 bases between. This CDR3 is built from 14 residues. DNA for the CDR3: TGTGCCAGCACCGTTTCAGGGGACACCGGGGAGCTGTTTTTT. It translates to CASTVSGDTGELFF.

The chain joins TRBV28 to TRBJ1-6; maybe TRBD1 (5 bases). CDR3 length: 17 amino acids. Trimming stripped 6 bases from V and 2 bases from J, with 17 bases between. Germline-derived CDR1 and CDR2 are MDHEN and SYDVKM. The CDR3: CASRHEEGRTYNSPLHF. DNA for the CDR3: TGTGCCAGCAGGCATGAGGAGGGACGCACCTATAATTCACCCCTCCACTTT.

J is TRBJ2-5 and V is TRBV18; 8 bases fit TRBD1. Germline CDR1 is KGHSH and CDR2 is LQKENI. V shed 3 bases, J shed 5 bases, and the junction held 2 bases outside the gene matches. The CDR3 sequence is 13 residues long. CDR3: CASSPGQDETQYF. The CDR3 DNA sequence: TGTGCCAGCTCACCGGGACAGGACGAGACCCAGTACTTC.

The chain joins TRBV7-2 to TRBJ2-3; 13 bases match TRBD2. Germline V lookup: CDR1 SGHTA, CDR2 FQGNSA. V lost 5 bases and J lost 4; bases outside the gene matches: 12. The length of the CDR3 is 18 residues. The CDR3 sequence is CASSRGLAGPPGADTQYF. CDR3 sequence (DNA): TGTGCCAGCAGCCGGGGACTAGCGGGACCCCCGGGTGCAGATACGCAGTATTTT.

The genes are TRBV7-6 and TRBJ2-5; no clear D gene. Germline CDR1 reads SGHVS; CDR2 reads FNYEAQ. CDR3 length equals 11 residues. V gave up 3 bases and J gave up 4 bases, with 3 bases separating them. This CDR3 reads CASSFGETQYF. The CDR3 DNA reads TGTGCCAGCAGCTTCGGAGAGACCCAGTACTTC. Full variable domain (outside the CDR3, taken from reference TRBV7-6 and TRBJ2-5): GAGVSQSPRYKVTKRGQDVALRCDPISGHVSLYWYRQALGQGPEFLTYFNYEAQQDKSGLPNDRFSAERPEGSISTLTIQRTEQRDSAMYRCASSFGETQYFGPGTRLLVL.

The CDR3 protein is CASTDRIPMNTEAFF. Written as DNA, the CDR3 is TGTGCCAGCACAGACAGGATCCCTATGAACACTGAAGCTTTCTTT. The rearrangement links TRBV27 to TRBJ1-1; D might be TRBD1 (6 bases). Per germline, CDR1 MNHEY and CDR2 SMNVEV (reference sequence). The CDR3 contains 15 residues. Trimming shortened V by 7 bases and J by 0 bases, and 15 bases separated the two germline ends.

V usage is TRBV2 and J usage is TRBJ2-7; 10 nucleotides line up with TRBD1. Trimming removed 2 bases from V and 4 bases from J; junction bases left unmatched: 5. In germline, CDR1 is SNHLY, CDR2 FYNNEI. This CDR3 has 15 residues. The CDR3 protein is CASSETRTGGYEQYF. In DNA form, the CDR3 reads TGTGCCAGCAGTGAAACAAGGACAGGGGGATACGAGCAGTACTTC.

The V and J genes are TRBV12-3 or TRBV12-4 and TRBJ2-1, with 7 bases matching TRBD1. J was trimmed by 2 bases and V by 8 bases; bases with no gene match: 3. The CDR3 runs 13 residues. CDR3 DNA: TGTGCCAGCCGGGACAGACCCTACAATGAGCAGTTCTTC. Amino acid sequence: CASRDRPYNEQFF.

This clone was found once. The CDR3 DNA reads TGTGCCAGCAGACAACTCGGGGGGCAAGAGACCCAGTACTTC. Its protein is CASRQLGGQETQYF. This chain joins TRBV11-2 and TRBJ2-5, with TRBD2 matching over 7 bases. The ends lost 6 bases at V and 2 bases at J; junction bases unmatched: 6. This CDR3 spans 14 amino acids. Germline loops: CDR1 SGHAT, CDR2 FQNNGV.

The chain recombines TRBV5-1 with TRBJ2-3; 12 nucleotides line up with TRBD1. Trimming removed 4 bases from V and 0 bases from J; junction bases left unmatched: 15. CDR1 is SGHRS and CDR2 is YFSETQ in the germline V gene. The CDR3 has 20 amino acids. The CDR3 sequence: CASSASGTGGEGLSTDTQYF. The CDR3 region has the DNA TGCGCCAGCAGCGCCTCCGGGACAGGGGGCGAGGGGTTGAGCACAGATACGCAGTATTTT. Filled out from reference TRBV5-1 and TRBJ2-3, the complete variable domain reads KAGVTQTPRYLIKTRGQQVTLSCSPISGHRSVSWYQQTPGQGLQFLFEYFSETQRNKGNFPGRFSGRQFSNSRSEMNVSTLELGDSALYLCASSASGTGGEGLSTDTQYFGPGTRLTVL.

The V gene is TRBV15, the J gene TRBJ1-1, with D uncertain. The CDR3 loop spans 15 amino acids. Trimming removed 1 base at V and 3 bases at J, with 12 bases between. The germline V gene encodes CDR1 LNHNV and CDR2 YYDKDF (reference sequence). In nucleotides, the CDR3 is TGTGCCACCAGCAGAGTGAGGAGTGATCACACTGAAGCTTTCTTT. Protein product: CATSRVRSDHTEAFF.

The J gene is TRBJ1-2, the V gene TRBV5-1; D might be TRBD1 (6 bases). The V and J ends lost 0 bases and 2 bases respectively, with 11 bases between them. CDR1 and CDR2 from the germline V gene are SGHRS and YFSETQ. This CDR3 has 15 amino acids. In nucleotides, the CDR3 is TGCGCCAGCAGCTTGGGTGGGGGCTCCAACTATGGCTACACCTTC. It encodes CASSLGGGSNYGYTF.

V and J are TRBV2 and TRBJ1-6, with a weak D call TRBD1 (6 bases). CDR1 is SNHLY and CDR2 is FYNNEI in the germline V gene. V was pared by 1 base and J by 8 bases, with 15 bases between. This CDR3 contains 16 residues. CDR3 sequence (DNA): TGTGCCAGCAGTGAAGGGGCCGGCAGGGGTTATTCACCCCTCCACTTT. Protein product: CASSEGAGRGYSPLHF.

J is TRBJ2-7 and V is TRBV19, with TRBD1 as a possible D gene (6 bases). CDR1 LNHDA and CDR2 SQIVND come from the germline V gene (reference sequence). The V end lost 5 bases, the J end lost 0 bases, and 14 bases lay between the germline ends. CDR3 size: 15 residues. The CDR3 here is CASSPRQADSYEQYF. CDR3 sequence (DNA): TGTGCCAGTAGTCCCCGACAGGCAGACTCCTACGAGCAGTACTTC.